The next 26 T cell receptor beta chains were all read from a single sample in a study of T cell responses to AZD1222 COVID-19 vaccine. Assay used: immunoSEQ multiplex PCR; TCRdb lists only in-frame clones, some missing. The data hold about 73,000 clones, with roughly nine tenths observed a single time. The sample in question was peripheral blood, obtained 28 days after the second AZD1222 dose. These receptors were obtained from an adult who received the AZD1222 COVID-19 vaccine.

This chain connects TRBV2 to TRBJ2-4; D gene unclear. This CDR3 has 15 amino acids. Germline lookup yields CDR1 SNHLY and CDR2 FYNNEI. The V and J ends lost 1 base and 6 bases respectively, with 13 bases between them. Here the CDR3 reads CASSEGQDPLNIQYF. DNA for the CDR3: TGTGCCAGCAGTGAAGGGCAGGATCCCCTAAACATTCAGTACTTC.

V usage is TRBV9 and J usage is TRBJ2-1, with D maybe TRBD1 (5 bases). The germline V gene has CDR1 SGDLS and CDR2 YYNGEE. The V gene lost 6 bases and the J gene lost 6 bases, with 16 bases spanning the gap. The CDR3 is made up of 14 amino acids. The CDR3 loop reads CASTEDDSLNEQFF. CDR3 sequence (DNA): TGTGCCAGCACCGAAGATGACAGCCTCAATGAGCAGTTCTTC.

This clone was recorded only once. CDR3 DNA sequence: TGTGCCAGTAGAAGATCACGGGGCTACACCTTC. Its translation is CASRRSRGYTF. The chain has TRBV19 and TRBJ1-2; D unclear. The CDR3 has 11 residues. CDR1 and CDR2 from the germline V gene are LNHDA and SQIVND (reference sequence). V was cut by 6 bases and J by 8 bases, with 10 bases left in between.

The chain recombines TRBV29-1 with TRBJ1-5; perhaps TRBD1 as D (5 bases). Between the trimmed V and J ends, which lost 8 bases and 2 bases, there was a span of 10 bases. CDR3 size: 12 residues. Germline CDR1 is SQVTM and CDR2 is ANQGSEA. In DNA, the CDR3 is TGCAGCTTCCGGGACGGCAATCAGCCCCAGCATTTT. This encodes CSFRDGNQPQHF.

The CDR3 loop is CASSPPGGGIYEQYF. DNA of the CDR3: TGTGCCAGCAGTCCCCCGGGCGGGGGGATTTACGAGCAGTACTTC. The V and J genes are TRBV28 and TRBJ2-7, with 8 bases identical to TRBD2. The CDR3 is made up of 15 amino acids. The germline V gene has CDR1 MDHEN and CDR2 SYDVKM. V dropped 5 bases and J dropped 4; count of bases not matched to a gene: 10.

The CDR3 loop is CASSLNGLGDSPLHF. The CDR3 coding sequence is TGTGCCAGCAGCCTCAACGGGCTTGGGGATTCACCCCTCCACTTT. The rearrangement joins TRBV6-5 to TRBJ1-6; D gene unclear. CDR3 length: 15 amino acids. Trimming pared 6 bases from V and 8 bases from J, leaving 17 bases between. Germline CDR1 is MNHEY and CDR2 is SVGAGI.

V gene TRBV28 combines with J gene TRBJ2-2, with 8 bases identical to TRBD1. This CDR3 is built from 16 residues. From germline, CDR1 is MDHEN and CDR2 SYDVKM. Trimming removed 0 bases from V and 7 bases from J; junction bases left unmatched: 7. This CDR3 reads CASSLWGQGAIGELFF. The CDR3 DNA sequence: TGTGCCAGCAGTTTATGGGGGCAGGGGGCTATCGGGGAGCTGTTTTTT.

The rearrangement links TRBV19 to TRBJ1-4, with D unresolved. V lost 2 bases and J lost 8, with 12 bases in between. This CDR3 contains 14 residues. Germline lookup yields CDR1 LNHDA and CDR2 SQIVND (reference sequence). CDR3 loop: CASSIRPMGEKLFF. CDR3 coding DNA: TGTGCCAGTAGTATACGGCCAATGGGAGAAAAACTGTTTTTT.

This rearrangement joins TRBV7-3 to TRBJ1-3, with 7 bases that match TRBD1. Per the germline V gene, CDR1 is SGHTA and CDR2 is FQGTGA. Trimming at V came to 5 bases and at J to 2 bases, leaving 6 bases not matched to a gene. The CDR3 sequence is 15 residues long. CDR3 sequence reads: CASSKGAGPGNTIYF. CDR3 nucleotides: TGTGCCAGCAGCAAGGGGGCAGGGCCTGGAAACACCATATATTTT.

J is TRBJ2-1 and V is TRBV27; 10 nucleotides match TRBD2. This CDR3 contains 17 residues. Germline CDR1 is MNHEY and CDR2 is SMNVEV (reference sequence). The trim removed 6 bases at V and 9 bases at J, leaving 17 bases unmatched. The CDR3: CASSDPPGLAGVVEQFF. In DNA form, the CDR3 reads TGTGCCAGCAGCGATCCCCCAGGTCTAGCGGGAGTTGTTGAGCAGTTCTTC.

The chain links TRBV9 to TRBJ1-3; D possibly corresponds to TRBD1 (5 bases). CDR1 and CDR2 from the germline V gene are SGDLS and YYNGEE. The ends were cut back, 0 bases at V and 3 bases at J, with 28 bases in the middle. This CDR3 region has 21 residues. In DNA, the CDR3 is TGTGCCAGCAGCGTAGGACTTATCTCAACAGGTACTCGGTCGGGTGGAAACACCATATATTTT. Amino acids: CASSVGLISTGTRSGGNTIYF.

This CDR3 reads CASSEQGETQYF. The CDR3 DNA reads as TGTGCCAGCAGTGAACAGGGAGAGACCCAGTACTTC. V and J are TRBV6-1 and TRBJ2-5; TRBD1 might be the D (5 bases). The length of the CDR3 is 12 residues. Per the germline V gene, CDR1 is MNHNS and CDR2 is SASEGT. Trimming pared 2 bases from V and 4 bases from J, leaving 5 bases between.

J is TRBJ1-5 and V is TRBV7-2; D is perhaps TRBD1 (6 bases). This CDR3 region has 15 residues. Germline CDR1 reads SGHTA; CDR2 reads FQGNSA. The V and J ends lost 4 bases and 0 bases respectively, with 10 bases between them. CDR3 sequence (DNA): TGTGCCAGCAGCTCGACAGGATATAGCAATCAGCCCCAGCATTTT. This translates into CASSSTGYSNQPQHF.

CDR3 nucleotide sequence: TGTGCCAGCAGCTTTTATCGCGTCTACGGTGAGGGAAACACCATATATTTT. Translated: CASSFYRVYGEGNTIYF. This sequence joins TRBV7-9 and TRBJ1-3; no clear D. V was shortened by 3 bases and J by 4 bases, with 19 bases between the two germline ends. The germline CDR1 and CDR2 sequences are SEHNR and FQNEAQ (reference sequence). This CDR3 contains 17 residues.

This rearrangement joins TRBV19 to TRBJ1-3; TRBD1 aligns across 10 bases. There are 14 residues in the CDR3. The trim removed 9 bases at V and 4 bases at J, leaving 6 bases unmatched. Germline V gene sequence: CDR1 LNHDA, CDR2 SQIVND (reference sequence). CDR3: CASRGQGNGNTIYF. In nucleotides, the CDR3 is TGTGCCAGCCGGGGACAGGGGAACGGAAACACCATATATTTT.

The chain employs TRBV7-2 and TRBJ1-2, with TRBD1 matching 7 bases. The CDR3 loop spans 13 amino acids. The V and J ends lost 5 bases and 8 bases, in that order; junction bases with no gene match: 8. The V gene's germline CDR1 is SGHTA and CDR2 FQGNSA. CDR3 amino acids: CASSHPGGVGYTF. The CDR3 region has the DNA TGTGCCAGCAGCCACCCAGGGGGGGTCGGCTACACCTTC.

This clone has a handful of counts. The rearrangement joins TRBV6-5 to TRBJ2-1, with D tentatively TRBD2 (5 bases). Germline V lookup: CDR1 MNHEY, CDR2 SVGAGI. V lost 8 bases to trimming and J lost 8 bases, with 19 bases between them. The CDR3 is 14 amino acids. The CDR3 is CASGRQLGFDEQFF. CDR3 in DNA: TGTGCCAGCGGTAGGCAACTAGGGTTCGATGAGCAGTTCTTC.

The chain links TRBV4-3 to TRBJ1-1; 7 nucleotides line up with TRBD1. Germline CDR1 is LGHNA and CDR2 is YSLEER. The ends lost 4 bases at V and 1 base at J; junction bases unmatched: 6. This CDR3 has 15 amino acids. In nucleotides, the CDR3 is TGCGCCAGCAGCCGGGACCGGACAGGGAACACTGAAGCTTTCTTT. It is translated as CASSRDRTGNTEAFF.

This chain connects TRBV11-3 to TRBJ1-1, with 7 bases identical to TRBD1. Germline V gene data show CDR1 as SGHNT and CDR2 as YENEEA. The CDR3 sequence is 15 residues long. Trimming at V came to 6 bases and at J to 10 bases, leaving 17 bases not matched to a gene. The CDR3, as DNA: TGTGCCAGCAGTCGAACAGGGGCTCCACTATCTGGAGCTTTCTTT. Translation: CASSRTGAPLSGAFF.

The CDR3 sequence is CASSMDGLNTEAFF. The DNA of the CDR3 is TGCGCCAGCAGCATGGATGGGCTGAACACTGAAGCTTTCTTT. The chain is built from TRBV5-1 and TRBJ1-1; D not resolved. V dropped 4 bases and J dropped 0 bases, with 10 bases sitting between them. The V gene's germline CDR1 is SGHRS and CDR2 YFSETQ. This CDR3 spans 14 amino acids.

This sequence joins TRBV7-2 and TRBJ2-3; 12 nucleotides align to TRBD2. CDR1 and CDR2 (germline): SGHTA, FQGNSA. V was pared by 5 bases and J by 0 bases, with 9 bases of the junction left unmatched. This CDR3 region has 18 residues. The CDR3, as DNA: TGTGCCAGCAGCCACGGACTAGCGGGGAAAACTAGCACAGATACGCAGTATTTT. As protein: CASSHGLAGKTSTDTQYF.

J is TRBJ2-1 and V is TRBV7-9; D assignment may be TRBD1 or TRBD2 (5 bases each). The V gene's germline CDR1 is SEHNR and CDR2 FQNEAQ (reference sequence). The CDR3 runs 13 residues. Trimming removed 3 bases at V and 9 bases at J, with 12 bases between. This CDR3 is CASSFEGRSEQFF. Written as DNA, the CDR3 is TGTGCCAGCAGCTTCGAGGGGCGAAGTGAGCAGTTCTTC.

This sequence joins TRBV19 and TRBJ2-7; no reliable D call. The length of the CDR3 is 13 residues. Trimming cost V 3 bases and J 1 base, with 7 bases left between them. Germline V lookup: CDR1 LNHDA, CDR2 SQIVND (reference sequence). CDR3 DNA: TGTGCCAGTAGTATCTCTTCGTCCTACGAGCAGTACTTC. Translation: CASSISSSYEQYF.

The chain carries TRBV5-6 and TRBJ2-7; no clear D. The germline CDR1 and CDR2 sequences are SGHDT and YYEEEE. The CDR3 consists of 14 residues. With 7 bases removed from V and 0 bases from J, the gap between germline ends came to 14 bases. The CDR3 loop reads CASARLGPSYEQYV. As DNA, the CDR3 is TGTGCCAGCGCGCGGCTGGGCCCCTCCTACGAGCAGTACGTC.

This clone occurred a few times. The V call is TRBV6-5, the J call TRBJ1-1; TRBD1 aligns across 9 bases. With V trimmed by 6 bases and J by 8 bases, 13 bases remained unmatched. The CDR3 is 15 amino acids. Germline V CDR1 and CDR2: MNHEY, SVGAGI. In nucleotides, the CDR3 is TGTGCCAGCAGCCGACCGTCACAGGGGGCTATGGAAGCTTTCTTT. Its translation is CASSRPSQGAMEAFF.

This chain connects TRBV27 to TRBJ1-4; TRBD1 agrees at 10 bases. Germline lookup yields CDR1 MNHEY and CDR2 SMNVEV (reference sequence). V dropped 3 bases and J dropped 7; count of bases not matched to a gene: 2. The CDR3 consists of 14 residues. The CDR3 nucleotides are TGTGCCAGCAGTTTCCGGACAGGGGGTGAAAAACTGTTTTTT. It codes for CASSFRTGGEKLFF.